This T cell receptor (beta chain) was sequenced for a study of shared T cell receptors in the human thymus. Assay: immunoSEQ multiplex PCR; the TCRdb copy retains only in-frame clones and omits some. Of about 380,000 clones listed, roughly 94% were seen once; the top ten hold approximately 0.02%. This clone was detected only once. V was clipped by 0 bases and J by 1 base, with 7 bases between them. CDR3 length: 14 residues. Looked up from germline, CDR1 is KGHSH and CDR2 is LQKENI. The clonotype originates from a human donor. J is TRBJ2-7 and V is TRBV18, with TRBD1 as a possible D gene (6 bases). The material sequenced was thymocytes. The DNA for the CDR3 is TGTGCCAGCTCACCACCTCAGGGGTCCTACGAGCAGTACTTC. Translated: CASSPPQGSYEQYF.